The 5 T cell receptor beta chains reported below all come from one sample, sequenced in a study of T cells in Graves' hyperthyroidism and ophthalmopathy. RNA transcripts served as the template for amplifying TCR beta CDR3 regions. The HTBI primer set was used in a first-round RT-PCR of the TCR CDR3. TCRdb independently ran MiXCR on the multiplex PCR reads; one entry per CDR3 protein. The sample lists hundreds of thousands of distinct CDR3 sequences, about a third occurring once. The material sequenced was blood. These receptors all come from a middle-aged woman with Graves' hyperthyroidism.

This sequence joins TRBV7-2 and TRBJ2-7; D call uncertain. The CDR3 runs to 16 residues. Germline CDR1 reads SGHTA; CDR2 reads FQGNSA. V was trimmed by 0 bases and J by 7 bases, leaving 19 bases between them. The CDR3 is CASSLAMGRPSEEQYF. The CDR3, as DNA: TGTGCCAGCAGCTTAGCTATGGGCAGGCCGTCGGAAGAGCAGTACTTC.

The CDR3 here is CASSRKGFSGTSRSYEQYF. The CDR3 DNA is TGTGCCAGTAGTCGGAAGGGCTTCTCCGGGACCTCCAGATCCTACGAGCAGTACTTC. The V and J genes are TRBV19 and TRBJ2-7; D possibly uses TRBD1 or TRBD2 (5 bases each). Germline-derived CDR1 and CDR2 are LNHDA and SQIVND (reference sequence). V shed 5 bases and J shed 1 base, with 27 bases lying between them. The CDR3 runs to 19 residues.

As to this clonotype: This may be a read error: a much more frequent sequence differs by one nucleotide. This chain joins TRBV20-1 and TRBJ2-5; no reliable D call. Germline-derived CDR1 and CDR2 are DFQATT and SNEGSKA (reference sequence). V lost 6 bases and J 1 base, leaving 6 bases between the germline ends. The CDR3 extends over 11 amino acids. The CDR3 nucleotides are TGCAGTGCAGCGCTCCAAGAGACCCAGTACTTC. Translating it yields CSAALQETQYF.

In this sample, this clonotype turned up once. The V gene is TRBV7-2, the J gene TRBJ2-7; no definite D call. From germline, CDR1 is SGHTA and CDR2 FQGNSA. Trimming removed 2 bases from V and 3 bases from J, with 11 bases in between. CDR3 length equals 14 residues. This CDR3 is CASSLFLQFYEQYF. The CDR3 DNA is TGTGCCAGCAGCTTATTTTTGCAGTTCTACGAGCAGTACTTC. Full variable domain (rest looked up from reference TRBV7-2 and TRBJ2-7): GAGVSQSPSNKVTEKGKDVELRCDPISGHTALYWYRQSLGQGLEFLIYFQGNSAPDKSGLPSDRFSAERTGGSVSTLTIQRTQQEDSAVYLCASSLFLQFYEQYFGPGTRLTVT.

This clonotype showed up just a few times. V usage is TRBV19 and J usage is TRBJ2-7, with unresolved D. Trimming left V 2 bases short and J 3 bases short, with 11 bases between. The CDR3 spans 14 residues. Per the germline V gene, CDR1 is LNHDA and CDR2 is SQIVND (reference sequence). This chain's CDR3 is CASSIYHGGYEQYF. The CDR3 nucleotides read TGTGCCAGTAGTATATATCATGGCGGCTACGAGCAGTACTTC.